These T cell receptor beta chains were read from a single sample in a study of T cell responses to AZD1222 COVID-19 vaccine. TCRdb's table, derived via immunoSEQ multiplex PCR, lists solely in-frame clones and lacks some. The sample contains approximately 260,000 clones, just over 90% of which appear only once. Sequencing was performed on peripheral blood, taken on day 0 of AZD1222 vaccination. These TCRs come from an adult in good health. Both conserved end residues are part of each CDR3. The D gene is left open where the match is weak. The size field is filled for only some rows; it gives once, few, many or a size class.

J gene	D gene	clone size	V gene	CDR3 protein	CDR3 DNA
TRBJ2-7	TRBD1	NA	TRBV7-6	CASSRTGGSSSYEQYF	TGTGCCAGCAGCCGGACAGGAGGATCCTCCTCCTACGAGCAGTACTTC
TRBJ1-3	NA	NA	TRBV5-1	CASSLRSGNTIYF	TGCGCCAGCAGTCTCCGCTCTGGAAACACCATATATTTT
TRBJ2-7	NA	NA	TRBV21-1	CASSKEGQDVPYEQYF	TGTGCCAGCAGCAAAGAGGGGCAGGACGTCCCCTACGAGCAGTACTTC
TRBJ1-1	NA	NA	TRBV11-2	CASSLSNLLLSNTEAFF	TGTGCCAGCAGCTTAAGTAATCTCTTGCTTTCGAACACTGAAGCTTTCTTT
TRBJ2-3	NA	NA	TRBV30	CAWSFTRSFTGHRVDTQYF	TGTGCCTGGAGTTTTACCAGGTCCTTCACGGGTCACAGGGTGGATACGCAGTATTTT
TRBJ1-4	NA	NA	TRBV4-2	CASSQNPGPSNEKLFF	TGTGCCAGCAGCCAGAATCCGGGACCGAGTAATGAAAAACTGTTTTTT
TRBJ2-5	TRBD2	NA	TRBV5-1	CASSLAGVQETQYF	TGCGCCAGCAGTCTCGCGGGGGTCCAAGAGACCCAGTACTTC
TRBJ1-5	NA	NA	TRBV12-3/TRBV12-4	CASSLGQPQHF	TGTGCCAGCAGTTTGGGTCAGCCCCAGCATTTT
TRBJ2-3	TRBD2	NA	TRBV9	CASSVSGGLATDTQYF	TGTGCCAGCAGCGTATCTGGGGGACTAGCCACAGATACGCAGTATTTT
TRBJ2-3	NA	NA	TRBV5-4	CASSPGSDTQYF	TGTGCCAGCAGCCCCGGGTCAGATACGCAGTATTTT
TRBJ1-1	NA	NA	TRBV28	CASSSLGGENTEAFF	TGTGCCAGCAGTTCCCTCGGGGGGGAGAACACTGAAGCTTTCTTT
TRBJ2-7	NA	NA	TRBV5-1	CASSLTASYEQYF	TGCGCCAGCAGCTTGACCGCCTCCTACGAGCAGTACTTC
TRBJ1-6	NA	NA	TRBV3-1/TRBV3-2	CASSQYYTGLNSPLHF	TGTGCCAGCAGCCAATATTATACGGGTCTTAATTCACCCCTCCACTTT
TRBJ2-4	NA	NA	TRBV7-3	CASSLIGVRGAMYIQYF	TGTGCCAGCAGCTTAATAGGGGTACGAGGGGCAATGTACATTCAGTACTTC
TRBJ2-1	TRBD2	NA	TRBV28	CASTTGSSGSNEQFF	TGTGCCAGCACCACCGGGTCTAGCGGGAGTAATGAGCAGTTCTTC
TRBJ2-1	NA	NA	TRBV7-9	CAITRDGILNEQFF	TGTGCCATCACCCGGGACGGAATACTAAATGAGCAGTTCTTC
TRBJ2-2	NA	NA	TRBV7-9	CASSPLQGTGELFF	TGTGCCAGCAGCCCCCTACAGGGCACCGGGGAGCTGTTTTTT
TRBJ2-5	NA	NA	TRBV19	CASSIGGGETQYF	TGTGCCAGTAGTATAGGGGGAGGTGAGACCCAGTACTTC
TRBJ2-7	NA	NA	TRBV2	CASSEQKQYF	TGTGCCAGCAGTGAACAGAAGCAGTACTTC
TRBJ1-1	TRBD1	once	TRBV12-3/TRBV12-4	CASSLVIRGQAFF	TGTGCCAGCAGTTTAGTGATCAGGGGGCAGGCTTTCTTT
TRBJ2-4	NA	NA	TRBV9	CASSGAAKNIQYF	TGTGCCAGCAGCGGCGCGGCCAAAAACATTCAGTACTTC
TRBJ1-6	NA	NA	TRBV11-2	CASSSRTSFNSPLHF	TGTGCCAGCAGCTCGAGAACATCGTTTAATTCACCCCTCCACTTT
TRBJ1-1	NA	NA	TRBV5-1	CASSLGGRNTEAFF	TGCGCCAGCAGCTTGGGCGGGCGGAACACTGAAGCTTTCTTT
TRBJ1-2	NA	NA	TRBV16	CASSPGDYGYTF	TGTGCCAGCAGCCCTGGAGACTATGGCTACACCTTC
TRBJ2-7	TRBD2	NA	TRBV15	CATSGTSGTPTTTRYEQYF	TGTGCCACCAGCGGGACTAGCGGGACTCCCACAACTACCCGCTACGAGCAGTACTTC
TRBJ2-3	TRBD2	NA	TRBV6-2/TRBV6-3	CASSYLASGAGDTQYF	TGTGCCAGCAGTTACTTGGCTAGCGGGGCGGGGGATACGCAGTATTTT
TRBJ2-7	TRBD2	NA	TRBV5-4	CASSPGGTSYEQYF	TGTGCCAGCAGCCCCGGGGGGACCTCCTACGAGCAGTACTTC
TRBJ1-5	NA	NA	TRBV12-3/TRBV12-4	CASTRVNQPQHF	TGTGCCAGCACCCGGGTCAATCAGCCCCAGCATTTT
TRBJ2-7	NA	NA	TRBV3-1/TRBV3-2	CASSQDGGSFSYEQYF	TGTGCCAGCAGCCAAGATGGGGGGAGTTTCTCCTACGAGCAGTACTTC
TRBJ2-7	TRBD1	NA	TRBV18	CASSPLGTGLGYEQYF	TGTGCCAGCTCACCGCTTGGGACAGGGTTGGGCTACGAGCAGTACTTC
TRBJ1-1	NA	NA	TRBV2	CASSSGSGTEAFF	TGTGCCAGCAGTTCCGGGTCCGGCACTGAAGCTTTCTTT
TRBJ2-2	TRBD2	once	TRBV3-1/TRBV3-2	CASSQDLRGGQLFF	TGTGCCAGCAGCCAGGACCTTCGGGGGGGGCAGCTGTTTTTT
TRBJ2-7	TRBD2	NA	TRBV6-5	CASSYSRTSGYEQYF	TGTGCCAGCAGTTACTCCCGGACTAGCGGATACGAGCAGTACTTC
TRBJ2-1	NA	NA	TRBV7-3	CASSQALERAHEQFF	TGTGCCAGCAGCCAGGCCCTGGAGAGGGCTCATGAGCAGTTCTTC
TRBJ2-3	NA	NA	TRBV5-1	CASSLAVAQSTDTQYF	TGCGCCAGCAGCTTGGCCGTCGCCCAGAGCACAGATACGCAGTATTTT
TRBJ1-3	NA	NA	TRBV4-1	CASSQQVPGNTIYF	TGCGCCAGCAGCCAACAGGTCCCTGGAAACACCATATATTTT
TRBJ1-4	NA	once	TRBV5-4	CASSLGGATNEKLFF	TGTGCCAGCAGCTTGGGCGGCGCAACTAATGAAAAACTGTTTTTT
TRBJ1-2	NA	NA	TRBV6-5	CASGNGGAHGYTF	TGTGCCAGCGGTAATGGGGGTGCCCATGGCTACACCTTC
TRBJ2-5	TRBD2	NA	TRBV14	CASSRLGGRALETQYF	TGTGCCAGCAGCCGTCTCGGCGGGAGGGCCTTGGAGACCCAGTACTTC
TRBJ1-1	NA	NA	TRBV6-5	CASSQGPEAFF	TGTGCCAGCAGTCAGGGTCCTGAAGCTTTCTTT
TRBJ2-1	NA	NA	TRBV28	CASSLGDMNGNEQFF	TGTGCCAGCAGTTTAGGGGACATGAACGGCAATGAGCAGTTCTTC
TRBJ1-1	TRBD1	NA	TRBV7-6	CASSSGQGVNTEAFF	TGTGCCAGCAGCTCCGGACAGGGGGTGAACACTGAAGCTTTCTTT
TRBJ1-6	TRBD1	NA	TRBV3-1/TRBV3-2	CASSLEGQGKNSPLHF	TGTGCCAGCAGCCTCGAAGGACAGGGAAAAAATTCACCCCTCCACTTT
TRBJ1-2	TRBD1	NA	TRBV9	CASSQHTPGQGYGYTF	TGTGCCAGCAGCCAACACACTCCGGGACAGGGTTATGGCTACACCTTC
TRBJ1-1	NA	NA	TRBV5-8	CASSLKNTEAFF	TGTGCCAGCAGCTTGAAGAACACTGAAGCTTTCTTT
TRBJ1-1	NA	NA	TRBV5-6	CASSLRENTEAFF	TGTGCCAGCAGCTTACGGGAGAACACTGAAGCTTTCTTT
TRBJ2-7	TRBD2	NA	TRBV18	CASSPLARAAGGEQYF	TGTGCCAGCTCACCACTGGCCCGGGCCGCCGGGGGGGAGCAGTACTTC
TRBJ1-1	NA	NA	TRBV5-6	CASSWEGEAFF	TGTGCCAGCAGCTGGGAGGGAGAAGCTTTCTTT
TRBJ2-3	NA	NA	TRBV15	CATSRDGGLTTDTQYF	TGTGCCACCAGCAGAGATGGGGGACTTACCACAGATACGCAGTATTTT
TRBJ1-1	NA	NA	TRBV9	CASSPRGGLGTEAFF	TGTGCCAGCAGCCCCCGAGGGGGGCTGGGCACTGAAGCTTTCTTT
TRBJ1-6	NA	NA	TRBV7-9	CASSSGHPGSPLHF	TGTGCCAGCAGCTCGGGACACCCAGGTTCACCCCTCCACTTT
TRBJ2-7	NA	NA	TRBV4-1	CASSQGRTDYYEQYF	TGCGCCAGCAGCCAAGGTCGGACAGACTACTACGAGCAGTACTTC
TRBJ1-2	TRBD1	NA	TRBV5-4	CASSSPTGASHGYTF	TGTGCCAGCAGCTCGCCGACAGGGGCGAGTCATGGCTACACCTTC
TRBJ1-2	NA	NA	TRBV24-1	CATSGTGYGYTF	TGTGCCACCAGTGGGACGGGCTATGGCTACACCTTC
TRBJ1-6	TRBD1	NA	TRBV7-9	CASSSYRGGTAQGSPLHF	TGTGCCAGCAGCTCCTACCGGGGGGGGACAGCCCAGGGCTCACCCCTCCACTTT
TRBJ1-2	NA	NA	TRBV5-1	CASSLGRGVGYTF	TGCGCCAGCAGCTTAGGTAGGGGAGTTGGCTACACCTTC
TRBJ2-1	TRBD1	once	TRBV7-8	CASVRTGGLTYNEQFF	TGTGCCAGCGTCAGGACAGGGGGGTTGACCTACAATGAGCAGTTCTTC
TRBJ1-2	NA	NA	TRBV6-5	CASHRGGTNGYTF	TGTGCCAGCCACCGCGGGGGGACAAATGGCTACACCTTC
TRBJ2-3	NA	NA	TRBV7-9	CASRASSTDTQYF	TGTGCCAGCAGAGCGTCGAGTACAGATACGCAGTATTTT